This T cell receptor (beta chain) was retrieved from a study of shared clonotypes between healthy human individuals. Remarks on this clone: The target antigen is unknown.

General observations from the study: Across a handful of donors, naive CD4 shared approximately 4.5%, naive CD8 around 3.8%, memory CD4 roughly 2.4%, memory CD8 about 0.38%.

The CDR3 sequence is 14 residues long. Clones were sequenced by immunoSEQ multiplex PCR, and TCRdb holds only the in-frame ones, with some missing. The repertoire has approximately 980,000 clones, roughly 72% of them found once; the top ten carry roughly 1.5%. Material for sequencing was memory CD4+ T cells sorted from blood. The subset denotes: CD45RA-negative fraction. The receptor was isolated from a man aged 18 to 30 in good health. This chain uses TRBV21-1 with TRBJ2-7; the table names TRBD2, a call not compared with the DNA. TRBV21-1 corresponds to a pseudogene. CDR3 coding DNA: TGTGCCAGCAGCAAAATCCGGGTCTACTACGAGCAGTACTTC. Translation gives CASSKIRVYYEQYF.